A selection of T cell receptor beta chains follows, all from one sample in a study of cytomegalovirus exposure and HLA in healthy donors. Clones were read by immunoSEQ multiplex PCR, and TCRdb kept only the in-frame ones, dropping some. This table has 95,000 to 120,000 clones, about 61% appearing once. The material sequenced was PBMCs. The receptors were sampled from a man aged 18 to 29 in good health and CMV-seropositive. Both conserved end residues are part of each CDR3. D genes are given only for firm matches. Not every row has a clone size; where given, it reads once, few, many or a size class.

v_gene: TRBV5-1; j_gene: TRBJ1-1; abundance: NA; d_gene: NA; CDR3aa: CASGESDWPNTEAFF; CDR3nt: TGCGCCAGCGGTGAATCAGACTGGCCGAACACTGAAGCTTTCTTT
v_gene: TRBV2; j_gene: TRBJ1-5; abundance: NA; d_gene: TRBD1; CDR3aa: CASRATGGSNQPQHF; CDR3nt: TGTGCCAGCAGGGCGACAGGGGGTAGCAATCAGCCCCAGCATTTT
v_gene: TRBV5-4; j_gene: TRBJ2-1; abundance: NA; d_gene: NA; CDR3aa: CASSLEWRVGEQFF; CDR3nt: TGTGCCAGCAGCTTGGAGTGGAGGGTCGGTGAGCAGTTCTTC
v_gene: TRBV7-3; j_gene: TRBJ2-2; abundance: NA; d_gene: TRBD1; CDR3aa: CASSLGQGTGELFF; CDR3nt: TGTGCCAGCAGCTTAGGACAGGGCACCGGGGAGCTGTTTTTT
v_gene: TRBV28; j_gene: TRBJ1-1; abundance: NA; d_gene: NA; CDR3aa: CASSLGLGLHENTEAFF; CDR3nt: TGTGCCAGCAGCTTAGGATTGGGACTACACGAGAACACTGAAGCTTTCTTT
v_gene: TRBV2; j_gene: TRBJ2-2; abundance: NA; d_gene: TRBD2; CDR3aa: CASIGLAGFSGELFF; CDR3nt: TGTGCCAGCATTGGACTAGCGGGGTTCTCCGGGGAGCTGTTTTTT
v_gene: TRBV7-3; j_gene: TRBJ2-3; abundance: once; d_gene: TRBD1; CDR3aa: CASTLGPGQGTTDTQYF; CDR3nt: TGTGCCAGCACCTTGGGCCCCGGACAGGGTACGACAGATACGCAGTATTTT
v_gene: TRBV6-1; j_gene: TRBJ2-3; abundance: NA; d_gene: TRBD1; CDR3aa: CASSARDRGNTDTQYF; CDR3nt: TGTGCCAGCAGTGCGCGGGACAGGGGAAACACAGATACGCAGTATTTT
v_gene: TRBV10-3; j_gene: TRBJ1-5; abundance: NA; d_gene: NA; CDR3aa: CAIGHPFRPQHF; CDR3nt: TGTGCCATTGGACACCCTTTCAGGCCCCAGCATTTT
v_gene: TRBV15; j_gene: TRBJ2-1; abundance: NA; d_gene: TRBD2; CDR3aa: CATSRDRLAGAANEQFF; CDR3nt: TGTGCCACCAGCAGAGATCGGTTAGCGGGGGCCGCCAATGAGCAGTTCTTC
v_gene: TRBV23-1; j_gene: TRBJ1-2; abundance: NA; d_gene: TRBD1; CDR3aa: CASSQCRTGASGYTF; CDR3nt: TGCGCCAGCAGTCAATGTAGGACAGGGGCGAGTGGCTACACCTTC
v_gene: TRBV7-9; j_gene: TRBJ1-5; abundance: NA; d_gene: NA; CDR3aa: CSSGIAGQPQHF; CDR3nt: TGTTCCAGCGGTATCGCGGGTCAGCCCCAGCATTTT
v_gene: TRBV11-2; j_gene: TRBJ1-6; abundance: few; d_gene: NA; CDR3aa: CASSLEGGLASPLHF; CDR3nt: TGTGCCAGCAGCTTAGAAGGCGGGTTGGCTTCACCCCTCCACTTT
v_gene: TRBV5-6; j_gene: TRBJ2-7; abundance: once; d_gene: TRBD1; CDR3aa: CASSSPYRGDSYEQYF; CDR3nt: TGTGCCAGCAGCTCCCCGTACAGGGGGGACTCCTACGAGCAGTACTTC
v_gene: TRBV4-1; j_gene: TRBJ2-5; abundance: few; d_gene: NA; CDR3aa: CASSQALPGETQYF; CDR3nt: TGCGCCAGCAGCCAAGCCCTCCCGGGGGAGACCCAGTACTTC
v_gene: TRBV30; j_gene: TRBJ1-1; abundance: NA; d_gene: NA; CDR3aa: CAWSGAPGGLNTEAFF; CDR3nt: TGTGCCTGGAGTGGGGCCCCCGGAGGATTGAACACTGAAGCTTTCTTT
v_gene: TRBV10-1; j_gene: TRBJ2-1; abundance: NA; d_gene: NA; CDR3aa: CASSESLGGILFF; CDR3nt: TGCGCCAGCAGTGAGTCGCTAGGGGGTATATTGTTCTTC
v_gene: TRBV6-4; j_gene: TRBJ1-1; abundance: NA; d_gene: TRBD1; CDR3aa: CASPTGTGYRNTEAFF; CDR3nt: TGTGCCAGCCCTACCGGGACAGGTTACCGGAACACTGAAGCTTTCTTT
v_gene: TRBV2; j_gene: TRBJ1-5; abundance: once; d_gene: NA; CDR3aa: CASSDGGTYKGYSNQPQHF; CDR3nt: TGTGCCAGCAGTGATGGGGGGACCTATAAGGGATATAGCAATCAGCCCCAGCATTTT
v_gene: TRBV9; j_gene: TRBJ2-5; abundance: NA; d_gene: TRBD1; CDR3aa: CASSTDRETQYF; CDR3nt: TGTGCCAGCAGCACGGACAGGGAGACCCAGTACTTC
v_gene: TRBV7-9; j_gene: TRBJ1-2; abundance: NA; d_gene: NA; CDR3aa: CASSLALGWGGYTF; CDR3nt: TGTGCCAGCAGCTTAGCGCTGGGATGGGGCGGCTACACCTTC
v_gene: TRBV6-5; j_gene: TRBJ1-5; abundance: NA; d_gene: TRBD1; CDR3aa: CASSKTGFSNQPQHF; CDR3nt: TGTGCCAGCAGTAAGACAGGGTTTAGCAATCAGCCCCAGCATTTT
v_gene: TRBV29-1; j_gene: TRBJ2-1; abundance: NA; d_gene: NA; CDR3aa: CSVPQGPYNEQFF; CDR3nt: TGCAGCGTGCCCCAGGGGCCTTACAATGAGCAGTTCTTC
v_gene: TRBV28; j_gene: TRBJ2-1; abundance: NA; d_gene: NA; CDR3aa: CASSLVRDNEQFF; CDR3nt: TGTGCCAGCAGTTTAGTGAGGGACAATGAGCAGTTCTTC
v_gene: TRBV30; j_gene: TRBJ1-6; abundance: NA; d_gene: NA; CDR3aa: CAWSHGTLLHF; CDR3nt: TGTGCCTGGAGTCATGGGACTCTACTCCACTTT
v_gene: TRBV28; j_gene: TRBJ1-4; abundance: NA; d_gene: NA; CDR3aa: CASSRGGGEKLFF; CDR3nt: TGTGCCAGCAGTAGAGGTGGGGGGGAAAAACTGTTTTTT
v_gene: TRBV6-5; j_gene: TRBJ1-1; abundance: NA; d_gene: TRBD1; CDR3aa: CASSGQGRNTEAFF; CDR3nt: TGTGCCAGCAGTGGACAGGGTAGGAACACTGAAGCTTTCTTT
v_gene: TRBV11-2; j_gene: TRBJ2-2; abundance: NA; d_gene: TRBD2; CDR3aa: CASSATTSVGAPRELFF; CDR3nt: TGTGCCAGCAGCGCAACGACTAGCGTGGGGGCCCCCCGGGAGCTGTTTTTT
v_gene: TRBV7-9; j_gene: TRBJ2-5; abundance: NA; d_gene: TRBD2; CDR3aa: CASSLALTSGEETQYF; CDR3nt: TGTGCCAGCAGCTTAGCTCTTACTAGCGGGGAAGAGACCCAGTACTTC
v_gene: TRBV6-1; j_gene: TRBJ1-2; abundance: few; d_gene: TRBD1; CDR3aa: CASNKELGTAYGYTF; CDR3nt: TGTGCCAGCAATAAGGAACTAGGGACAGCATATGGCTACACCTTC
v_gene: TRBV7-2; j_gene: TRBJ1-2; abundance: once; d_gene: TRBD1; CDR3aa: CASSFDRGSGYTF; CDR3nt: TGTGCCAGCAGCTTCGACAGGGGTTCGGGCTACACCTTC
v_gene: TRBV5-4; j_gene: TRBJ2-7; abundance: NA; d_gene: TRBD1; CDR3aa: CASSLAAGGYEQYF; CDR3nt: TGTGCCAGCAGCTTGGCAGCAGGGGGCTACGAGCAGTACTTC
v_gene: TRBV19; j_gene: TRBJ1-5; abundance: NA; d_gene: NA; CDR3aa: CASRPDTWLGNQPQHF; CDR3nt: TGTGCCAGTAGACCGGACACATGGTTGGGCAATCAGCCCCAGCATTTT
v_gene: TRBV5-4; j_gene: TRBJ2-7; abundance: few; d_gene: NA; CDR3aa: CASSPDSSSYEQYF; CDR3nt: TGTGCCAGCAGCCCGGACTCCAGCTCCTACGAGCAGTACTTC
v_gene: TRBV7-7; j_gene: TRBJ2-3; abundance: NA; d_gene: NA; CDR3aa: CASSLGGPGNTQYF; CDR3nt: TGTGCCAGCAGCTTAGGGGGGCCGGGAAATACGCAGTATTTT
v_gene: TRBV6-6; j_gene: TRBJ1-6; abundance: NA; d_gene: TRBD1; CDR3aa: CASSSFMTGESSPLHF; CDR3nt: TGTGCCAGCAGCTCCTTTATGACAGGGGAGAGTTCACCCCTCCACTTT